The clone carrying this T cell receptor (beta chain) was seen a few times. Its antigen is unidentified. V lost 0 bases and J 9 bases, leaving 10 bases between the germline ends. The CDR3 is 13 residues long. Germline lookup yields CDR1 SGHRS and CDR2 YFSETQ. These data belong to a study of PD-L1 blockade in urothelial cancer. Across the whole study: Patients with male sex and bladder-origin urothelial cancer accounted for twenty-five of 29 enrolled.

Assay: immunoSEQ multiplex PCR; the TCRdb copy retains only in-frame clones and omits some. The table includes some 40,000 clones, 70% to 90% detected once. Specified time point: pretreatment peripheral blood. General study results and limits: Below-median pretreatment blood TCR clonality was associated with improved progression-free and overall survival.

This chain links TRBV5-1 with TRBJ2-1, with TRBD2 as a possible D gene (6 bases). The receptor's source is a donor aged 40 or older with urothelial cancer. The starting material was PBMCs, obtained around atezolizumab (anti-PD-L1) treatment. The DNA for the CDR3 is TGCGCCAGCAGCTTGGACGGGAGTGGTGAGCAGTTCTTC. Amino acid sequence: CASSLDGSGEQFF. The entire variable domain, with the rest obtained from reference TRBV5-1 and TRBJ2-1, is as follows: KAGVTQTPRYLIKTRGQQVTLSCSPISGHRSVSWYQQTPGQGLQFLFEYFSETQRNKGNFPGRFSGRQFSNSRSEMNVSTLELGDSALYLCASSLDGSGEQFFGPGTRLTVL.